This section outlines one TCR beta chain sequence together with its context. What antigen it recognizes has not been identified. Base qualities are missing; no much larger clone stands one base away. This sample was taken from a study of post-analysis software for immune sequencing data (dated by TCRdb to between 2014 and 2016). As for the study more broadly: The recorded disease courses included relapsing-remitting, secondary progressive and progressive-relapsing multiple sclerosis, and some patients had no subtype annotation. Patient repertoires were compared against some twelve previously published healthy control repertoires from donors aged 6 to 25 years. A subset of samples was prepared in parallel using single-end sample barcoding, then pooled and co-amplified after Illumina adapter ligation. General study outcomes and caveats: Patients showed significantly higher frequencies than controls for several TRBV segments, among them TRBV5-6, TRBV5-1 and TRBV20-1. The control group was slightly older than the multiple sclerosis patient group. Direct clustering with F measure revealed strong co-clustering of samples prepared in the same batch, which led to a batch-effect correction. Normalized Chao1 diversity was significantly lower in multiple sclerosis patients than controls, suggesting substantial peripheral T-cell clonal expansion.

The CDR3 measures 15 amino acids from cysteine to phenylalanine. Only the CDR3 region is kept as DNA, spanning 45 bases read in frame from base 1. Via the germline V gene, CDR1 is SGHRS and CDR2 YFSETQ. To demonstrate the VDJtools post-analysis software, the study profiled TCR beta repertoires from the peripheral blood of about a dozen young patients with multiple sclerosis. The patients with multiple sclerosis were children and adolescents between about 6 and 16 years of age. Library creation used PCR. Sequencing used an Illumina HiSeq 2500. To reduce PCR and sequencing biases, unique molecular identifiers were incorporated into the TCR beta cDNA libraries. Every 1 to 10 million input T cells yielded 500,000 or so cDNA molecules, meaning each molecule approximated one T cell. Patient libraries were prepared and sequenced with the same protocol used for the earlier healthy control dataset. Samples belonging to the same batch were prepared together, multiplexed and sequenced on a shared HiSeq lane. For the original study's pipeline: Raw barcoded reads were processed with MIGEC, and single-read molecular identifier groups were discarded before consensus assembly and CDR3 extraction. Clonotype tables were post-analysed with VDJtools, normalizing diversity by down-sampling all datasets to the smallest sample size. Repertoire overlap clustering matched CDR3 amino acid but not nucleotide sequences to correct batch-related cross-sample contamination. Through fastp at Q25 and MiXCR, TCRdb rebuilt clones from the public reads, retaining in-frame beta chains. Entries are consolidated by CDR3 protein sequence, retaining the most common genes and DNA. Here the V and J calls rest on TCRdb's processing, not on the authors' analysis. For this sample there are 820,000 or so distinct CDR3 sequences; about 53% appear just once. The leading ten clones occupy approximately 4.3% of the sample.

Sequenced sample: blood. The chain links TRBV5-1 with TRBJ2-4; no confident D gene assignment can be made. The DNA end is more similar to TRBJ2-5, so the J call may be wrong. The source is a girl aged 5-17 years with multiple sclerosis. The CDR3 region: CASSLASRWGETQYF. The DNA is TGCGCCAGCAGCTTGGCCTCACGGTGGGGAGAGACCCAGTACTTC.